Presented here are 7 T cell receptor beta chains from one specimen sequenced in a study of a mutant IDH1 vaccine in newly diagnosed glioma. These receptors' targets are unknown. This sample's time point: week 23, last vaccination. Doses consisted of 300 ug of mutant IDH1 20-mer peptide each, paired with topical imiquimod. Using immunoSEQ multiplex PCR, the repertoire was profiled, and TCRdb retains in-frame clones only, with some absent. The profile shows approximately 45,000 clones, 80% to 95% of them singletons. Sequencing was performed on PBMCs, taken from a glioma patient whose treatment included an IDH1 peptide vaccine. The source of these receptors is a man aged 50 to 60 with glioma.

The chain joins TRBV6-1 to TRBJ1-3; D remains ambiguous. V was trimmed by 0 bases and J by 5 bases, leaving 8 bases between them. Looked up from germline, CDR1 is MNHNS and CDR2 is SASEGT. The CDR3 sequence is 14 residues long. The CDR3 reads CASSEAETRNTIYF. CDR3 sequence (DNA): TGTGCCAGCAGTGAAGCGGAAACCCGAAACACCATATATTTT.

The chain couples TRBV6-4 to TRBJ2-1, with D possibly TRBD1 on 6 matching bases. The V and J ends lost 2 bases and 5 bases respectively, with 7 bases between them. This CDR3 is built from 13 residues. Germline CDR1 reads MRHNA; CDR2 reads SNTAGT. CDR3 bases: TGTGCCAGCAGTGACCGGGACAACAATGAGCAGTTCTTC. This encodes CASSDRDNNEQFF.

The chain combines TRBV7-6 with TRBJ2-7, with 7 nucleotides matching TRBD1. The CDR3 runs 15 residues. Per germline, CDR1 SGHVS and CDR2 FNYEAQ. V trimming: 0 bases; J trimming: 4 bases; junction bases outside the gene matches: 6. Here the CDR3 DNA reads TGTGCCAGCAGCTTAGCCCGGGACAGCTTTTACGAGCAGTACTTC. Its translation is CASSLARDSFYEQYF.

The chain recombines TRBV5-1 with TRBJ1-3; no clear D. The V and J ends lost 3 bases and 0 bases respectively, with 4 bases between them. Per the germline V gene, CDR1 is SGHRS and CDR2 is YFSETQ. The CDR3 sequence is 13 residues long. CDR3 protein: CASSSGSGNTIYF. In DNA, the CDR3 is TGCGCCAGCAGCTCCGGCTCTGGAAACACCATATATTTT.

The chain is built from TRBV29-1 and TRBJ2-7, with TRBD2 identical over 11 bases. Germline V gives CDR1 SQVTM, CDR2 ANQGSEA. The CDR3 totals 17 residues. With V trimmed by 6 bases and J by 5 bases, 18 bases remained unmatched. The CDR3 is CSVLRQGWGLADHEQYF. The CDR3, as DNA: TGCAGCGTCCTGCGACAGGGGTGGGGACTAGCGGATCACGAGCAGTACTTC.

The chain joins TRBV5-1 to TRBJ2-2; 8 positions agree with TRBD1. Germline CDR1 is SGHRS and CDR2 is YFSETQ. CDR3 size: 15 residues. J was trimmed by 5 bases and V by 1 base; bases with no gene match: 4. CDR3 residues: CASSLSQGGTGELFF. As DNA, the CDR3 is TGCGCCAGCAGCTTGTCACAGGGGGGTACCGGGGAGCTGTTTTTT.

J is TRBJ2-7 and V is TRBV18; the match to TRBD1 covers 9 bases. CDR1 and CDR2 (germline): KGHSH, LQKENI. Losses at the gene ends were 3 bases for V and 5 bases for J; bases not matched to a gene: 11. The CDR3 is 16 amino acids. CDR3 region: CASSPAGTGRGNEQYF. Here the CDR3 DNA reads TGTGCCAGCTCACCCGCCGGGACAGGGAGGGGAAACGAGCAGTACTTC.